This entry describes one T cell receptor beta chain. Its target is not known. This CDR3 has 13 residues. Trimming cost V 4 bases and J 6 bases; bases outside gene matches: 3. In germline, CDR1 is ENHRY, CDR2 SYGVKD. The source of the sample is a study of response to subunit inactivated influenza vaccine. Study findings and constraints: Each seasonal influenza vaccination recruits few new T cells, the authors suggested.

Via MiXCR, TCRdb re-called the RT-PCR reads, giving one row per CDR3 protein. The sample contains 400,000 to 550,000 distinct CDR3 sequences, 25% of which appear only once. The sequence derives from a man in his fifties who received an inactivated influenza vaccine. Here the sequenced sample was CD4+ T cells sorted from PBMCs, taken less than 6 days after vaccination. The chain has TRBV10-3 and TRBJ1-2; 9 positions match TRBD1. The CDR3 DNA follows: TGTGCCATCAGTGCAAGACAGGGGGATGGCTACACCTTC. It encodes CAISARQGDGYTF.